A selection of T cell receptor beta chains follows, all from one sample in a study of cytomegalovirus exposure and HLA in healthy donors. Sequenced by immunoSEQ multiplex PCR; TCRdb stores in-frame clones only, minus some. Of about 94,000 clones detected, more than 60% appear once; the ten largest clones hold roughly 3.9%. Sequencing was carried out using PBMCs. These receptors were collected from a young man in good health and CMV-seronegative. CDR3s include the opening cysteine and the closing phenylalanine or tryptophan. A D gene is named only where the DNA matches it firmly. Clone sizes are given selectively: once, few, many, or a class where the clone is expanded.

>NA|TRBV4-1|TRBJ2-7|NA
CASSQDRGAYEQYF
TGCGCCAGCAGCCAAGACAGGGGTGCCTACGAGCAGTACTTC
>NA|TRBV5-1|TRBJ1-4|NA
CASSLGGQYEKLFF
TGCGCCAGCAGCTTGGGTGGACAATATGAAAAACTGTTTTTT
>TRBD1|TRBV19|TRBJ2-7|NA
CASSITGQGDEQYF
TGTGCCAGTAGTATAACGGGACAGGGGGACGAGCAGTACTTC
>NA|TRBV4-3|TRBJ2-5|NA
CASSQDLGRVETQYF
TGCGCCAGCAGCCAAGATCTTGGCAGGGTGGAGACCCAGTACTTC
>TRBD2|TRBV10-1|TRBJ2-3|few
CASSGGGSTDTQYF
TGCGCCAGCAGTGGGGGGGGTAGCACAGATACGCAGTATTTT
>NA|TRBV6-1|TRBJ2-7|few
CASSLNRDLGEQYF
TGTGCCAGCAGTCTCAACAGGGATTTAGGAGAGCAGTACTTC
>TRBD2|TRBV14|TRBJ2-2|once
CASSQGGTGELFF
TGTGCCAGCAGCCAGGGAGGGACCGGGGAGCTGTTTTTT
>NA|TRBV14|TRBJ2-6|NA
CASSQWGAGANVLTF
TGTGCCAGCAGCCAATGGGGCGCTGGGGCCAACGTCCTGACTTTC
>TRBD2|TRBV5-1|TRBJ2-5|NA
CASSFKLTGGPEETQYF
TGCGCCAGCAGCTTCAAGTTAACGGGGGGGCCGGAGGAGACCCAGTACTTC
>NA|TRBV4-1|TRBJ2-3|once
CASSQETTRSADTQYF
TGCGCCAGCAGCCAAGAAACAACCAGAAGCGCAGATACGCAGTATTTT
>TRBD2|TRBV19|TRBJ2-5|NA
CTSSTLRGTSGGRETQYF
TGTACCAGTAGTACCCTGCGGGGAACTAGCGGGGGGCGGGAGACCCAGTACTTC
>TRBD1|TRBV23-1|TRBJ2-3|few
CASSRDQGQVSPDTQYF
TGCGCCAGCAGTCGAGACCAGGGACAGGTATCCCCAGATACGCAGTATTTT
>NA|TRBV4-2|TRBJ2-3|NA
CASSQGEGTNTDTQYF
TGTGCCAGCAGCCAAGGTGAGGGGACAAACACAGATACGCAGTATTTT
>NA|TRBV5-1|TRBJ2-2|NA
CASSFGPQGPNTGELFF
TGCGCCAGCAGCTTTGGCCCCCAGGGGCCAAACACCGGGGAGCTGTTTTTT
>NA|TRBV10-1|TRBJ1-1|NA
CASPQGNTEAFF
TGCGCCAGCCCACAGGGAAACACTGAAGCTTTCTTT
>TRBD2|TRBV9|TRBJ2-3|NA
CASSRASGRGTDTQYF
TGTGCCAGCAGCCGGGCTAGCGGGAGAGGCACAGATACGCAGTATTTT
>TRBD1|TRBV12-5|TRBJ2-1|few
CASGLRTGFSYNEQFF
TGTGCTAGTGGTTTACGGACAGGTTTTTCCTACAATGAGCAGTTCTTC
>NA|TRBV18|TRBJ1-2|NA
CASSQTTGSALYGYTF
TGTGCCAGCTCACAAACGACAGGATCGGCCCTCTATGGCTACACCTTC
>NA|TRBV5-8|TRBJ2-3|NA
CASQEWGAATDTQYF
TGTGCCAGCCAAGAGTGGGGCGCGGCCACAGATACGCAGTATTTT
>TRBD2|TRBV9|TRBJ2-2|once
CASSVQTLAGGTGELFF
TGTGCCAGCAGCGTCCAGACTCTAGCGGGGGGAACCGGGGAGCTGTTTTTT
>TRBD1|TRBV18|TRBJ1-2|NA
CASSQGQGYTF
TGTGCCAGCTCACAGGGACAGGGCTACACCTTC
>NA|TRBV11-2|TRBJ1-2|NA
CASSLDRASVYTF
TGTGCCAGCAGCTTAGACAGGGCCAGTGTCTACACCTTC
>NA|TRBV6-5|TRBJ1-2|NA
CASSYETRYGYTF
TGTGCCAGCAGTTACGAGACACGCTATGGCTACACCTTC
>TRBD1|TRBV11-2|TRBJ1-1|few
CASSLGDRGWNTEAFF
TGTGCCAGCAGCTTAGGAGACAGGGGTTGGAACACTGAAGCTTTCTTT
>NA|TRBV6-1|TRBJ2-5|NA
CASSEWGVDQETQYF
TGTGCCAGCAGTGAGTGGGGGGTTGATCAAGAGACCCAGTACTTC
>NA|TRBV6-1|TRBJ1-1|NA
CASREWGVEAFF
TGTGCCAGCAGAGAATGGGGGGTTGAAGCTTTCTTT
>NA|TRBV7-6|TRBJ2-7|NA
CASSLVSLYEQYF
TGTGCCAGCAGCTTAGTATCCCTTTACGAGCAGTACTTC
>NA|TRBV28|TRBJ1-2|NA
CASSLLRESHGYTF
TGTGCCAGCAGTTTATTACGGGAATCGCATGGCTACACCTTC
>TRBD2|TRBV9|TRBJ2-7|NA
CASSVAAGGVYEQYF
TGTGCCAGCAGCGTCGCGGCGGGAGGAGTCTACGAGCAGTACTTC
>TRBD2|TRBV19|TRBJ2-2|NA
CASSTRTSGVKRTGELFF
TGTGCCAGTAGTACGAGGACTAGCGGGGTAAAGAGGACCGGGGAGCTGTTTTTT
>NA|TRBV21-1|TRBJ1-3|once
CASSAQGFSGNTIYF
TGTGCCAGCAGCGCACAGGGATTCTCTGGAAACACCATATATTTT
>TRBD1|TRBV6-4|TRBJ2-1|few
CASSQGAYNEQFF
TGTGCCAGCAGCCAGGGGGCGTACAATGAGCAGTTCTTC
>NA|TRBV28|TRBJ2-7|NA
CASSLYGGTPYEQYF
TGTGCCAGCAGTTTATACGGCGGGACCCCCTACGAGCAGTACTTC
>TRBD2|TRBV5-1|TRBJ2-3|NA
CASTGLAGDTQYF
TGCGCCAGCACGGGACTAGCGGGGGATACGCAGTATTTT
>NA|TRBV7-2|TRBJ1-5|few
CASSLVLTADQPQHF
TGTGCCAGCAGCTTAGTTTTGACGGCGGATCAGCCCCAGCATTTT
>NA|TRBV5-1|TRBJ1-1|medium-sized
CASSSVIGTGGMNTEAFF
TGCGCCAGCAGCTCGGTCATAGGGACCGGGGGAATGAACACTGAAGCTTTCTTT
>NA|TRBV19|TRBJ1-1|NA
CASSPGGVQNTEAFF
TGTGCCAGTAGTCCCGGGGGAGTACAGAACACTGAAGCTTTCTTT
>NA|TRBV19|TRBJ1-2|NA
CASSISHRTFYGYTF
TGTGCCAGTAGTATTTCACATCGCACCTTCTATGGCTACACCTTC